The source of this T cell receptor (beta chain) is a study of regulatory T cells in long-lasting Graves disease. Both iRepertoire HTBI primers and Arm-PCR of CDR3 regions were used to build the TCR beta libraries. TCRdb analysed the multiplex PCR reads with MiXCR anew, one entry per CDR3 protein. Of approximately 400,000 distinct CDR3 sequences listed, 12% are singletons. Regarding time point: newly diagnosed GD, antithyroid drugs for less than 3 months. PBMCs provided the RNA from which the TCR library was made. Study results and caveats: Patients whose Graves' disease persisted exhibited lower TCR diversity than those newly diagnosed. Clonotypes that were public and shared totalled around 2,700 in persistent patients versus roughly 1,000 in new patients.

This CDR3 has 16 residues. The V and J ends lost 2 bases and 2 bases respectively, with 10 bases between them. Looked up from germline, CDR1 is ENHRY and CDR2 is SYGVKD. About this clonotype itself: Its specificity is unknown.

The sample was also reused in another study, on T cells in Graves' hyperthyroidism and ophthalmopathy. That study reports: Most clonotypes that expanded in the thyroid above 0.001 also showed up in blood.

The sequence was obtained from a woman younger than 35 with Graves disease. V and J are TRBV10-3 and TRBJ2-6; D might be TRBD1 (5 bases). The sequencing here drew on peripheral blood mononuclear cells (PBMCs), taken at new diagnosis, from a patient treated with antithyroid drugs. The CDR3 DNA reads as TGTGCCATCAGTGAGGCGGCAGGGACTGGGGCCAACGTCCTGACTTTC. Amino acid sequence: CAISEAAGTGANVLTF.